One sample yielded the 3 T cell receptor beta chains listed below, sequenced in a study of blood T cell repertoires in COVID-19. Method: immunoSEQ multiplex PCR; TCRdb's copy keeps in-frame clones and lacks some. The sample consists of nearly 25,000 clones, roughly nine tenths of them appearing once. The sample consisted of peripheral blood. The receptors originated from a man between 65 and 79 years old with acute or convalescent COVID-19.

This chain connects TRBV7-3 to TRBJ2-2; 8 bases are a match to TRBD2. V lost 5 bases, J lost 6 bases, and 14 bases stayed unmatched. This CDR3 has 17 amino acids. In germline, CDR1 is SGHTA, CDR2 FQGTGA. The chain's CDR3 is CASSKSSGLQGAGELFF. DNA of the CDR3: TGTGCCAGCAGCAAATCTAGCGGGCTACAAGGAGCCGGGGAGCTGTTTTTT.

The chain combines TRBV12-3 or TRBV12-4 with TRBJ1-3, with a possible D match to TRBD1 (6 bases). V shed 3 bases and J shed 9 bases, with 12 bases lying between them. This CDR3 comprises 13 residues. The CDR3 reads CASSLKRGSTIYF. As DNA, the CDR3 is TGTGCCAGCAGTTTGAAAAGGGGGAGCACCATATATTTT.

The chain is built from TRBV27 and TRBJ2-1; perhaps TRBD2 as D (6 bases). Trimming removed 4 bases from V and 5 bases from J, with 24 bases in between. Per the germline V gene, CDR1 is MNHEY and CDR2 is SMNVEV (reference sequence). This CDR3 is 18 amino acids long. The DNA of the CDR3 is TGTGCCAGCAGTTCGATATCCTCCGTGGCGGGAAATAACAATGAGCAGTTCTTC. It encodes CASSSISSVAGNNNEQFF.